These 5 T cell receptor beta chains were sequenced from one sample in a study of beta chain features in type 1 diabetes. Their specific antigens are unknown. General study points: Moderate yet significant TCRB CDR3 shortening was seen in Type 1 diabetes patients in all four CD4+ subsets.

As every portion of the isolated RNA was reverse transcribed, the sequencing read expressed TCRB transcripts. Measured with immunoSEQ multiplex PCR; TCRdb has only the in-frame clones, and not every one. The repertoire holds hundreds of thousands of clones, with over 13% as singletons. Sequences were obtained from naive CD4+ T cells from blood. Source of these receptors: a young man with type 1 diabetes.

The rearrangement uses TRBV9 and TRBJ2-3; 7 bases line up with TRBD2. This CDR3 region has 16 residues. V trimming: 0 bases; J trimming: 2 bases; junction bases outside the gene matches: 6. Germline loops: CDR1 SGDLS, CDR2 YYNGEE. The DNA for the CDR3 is TGTGCCAGCAGCGTAGGCACTAGCGACAACACAGATACGCAGTATTTT. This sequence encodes CASSVGTSDNTDTQYF.

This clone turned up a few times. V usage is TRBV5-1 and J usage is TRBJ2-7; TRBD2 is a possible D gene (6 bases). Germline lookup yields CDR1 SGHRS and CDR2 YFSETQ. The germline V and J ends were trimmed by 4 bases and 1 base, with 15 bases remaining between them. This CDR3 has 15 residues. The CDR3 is CASSVAGPMSYEQYF. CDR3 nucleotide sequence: TGCGCCAGCAGCGTTGCGGGACCGATGTCCTACGAGCAGTACTTC.

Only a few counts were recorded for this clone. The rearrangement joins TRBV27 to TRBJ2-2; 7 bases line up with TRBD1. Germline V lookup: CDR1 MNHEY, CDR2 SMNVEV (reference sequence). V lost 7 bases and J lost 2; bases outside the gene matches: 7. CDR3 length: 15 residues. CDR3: CASTPGQINTGELFF. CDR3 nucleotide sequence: TGTGCCAGCACCCCGGGACAGATCAACACCGGGGAGCTGTTTTTT.

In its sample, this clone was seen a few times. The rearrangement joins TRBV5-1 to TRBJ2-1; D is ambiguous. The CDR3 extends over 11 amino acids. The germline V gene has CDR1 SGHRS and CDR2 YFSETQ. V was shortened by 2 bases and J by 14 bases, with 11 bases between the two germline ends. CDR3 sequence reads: CASSFDGSKFF. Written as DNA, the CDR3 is TGCGCCAGCAGCTTTGACGGCTCTAAGTTCTTC.

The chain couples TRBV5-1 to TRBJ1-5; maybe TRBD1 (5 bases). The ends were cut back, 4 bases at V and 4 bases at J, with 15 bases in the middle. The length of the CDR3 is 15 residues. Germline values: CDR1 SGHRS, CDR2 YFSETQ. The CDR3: CASSPSSGGNQPQHF. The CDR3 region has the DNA TGCGCCAGCAGCCCGTCCTCCGGGGGTAATCAGCCCCAGCATTTT.